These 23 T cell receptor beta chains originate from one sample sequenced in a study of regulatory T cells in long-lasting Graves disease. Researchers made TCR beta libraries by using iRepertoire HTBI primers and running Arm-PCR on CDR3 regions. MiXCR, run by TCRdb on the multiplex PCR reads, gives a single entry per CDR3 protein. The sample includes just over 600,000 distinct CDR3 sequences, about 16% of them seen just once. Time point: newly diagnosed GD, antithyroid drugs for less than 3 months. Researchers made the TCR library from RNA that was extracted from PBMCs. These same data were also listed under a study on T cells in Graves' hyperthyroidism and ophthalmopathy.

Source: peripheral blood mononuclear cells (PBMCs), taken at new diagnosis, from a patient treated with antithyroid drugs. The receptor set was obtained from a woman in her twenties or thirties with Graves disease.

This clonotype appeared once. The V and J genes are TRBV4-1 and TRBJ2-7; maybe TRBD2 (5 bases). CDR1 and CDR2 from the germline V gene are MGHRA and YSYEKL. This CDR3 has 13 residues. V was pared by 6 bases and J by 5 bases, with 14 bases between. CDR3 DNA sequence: TGCGCCAGCAGGGCGGTGGCCGGGAACGAGCAGTACTTC. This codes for CASRAVAGNEQYF.

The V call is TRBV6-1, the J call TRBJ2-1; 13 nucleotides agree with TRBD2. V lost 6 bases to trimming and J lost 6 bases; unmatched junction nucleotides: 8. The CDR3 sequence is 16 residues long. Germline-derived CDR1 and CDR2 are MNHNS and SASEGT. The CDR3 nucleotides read TGTGCCAGCAGCCGGAAACTAGCGGGAGGGCTCAATGAGCAGTTCTTC. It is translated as CASSRKLAGGLNEQFF.

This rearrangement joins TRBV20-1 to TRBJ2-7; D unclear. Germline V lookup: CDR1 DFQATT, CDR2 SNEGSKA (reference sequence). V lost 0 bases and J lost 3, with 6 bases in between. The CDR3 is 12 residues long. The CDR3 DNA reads TGCAGTGCTAGAGATCTGCACTACGAGCAGTACTTC. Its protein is CSARDLHYEQYF.

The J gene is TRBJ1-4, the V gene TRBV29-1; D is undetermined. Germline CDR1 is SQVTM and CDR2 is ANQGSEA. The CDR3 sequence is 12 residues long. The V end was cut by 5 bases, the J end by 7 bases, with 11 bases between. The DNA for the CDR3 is TGCAGCGTTCCGGCCTTTGGTGAAAAACTGTTTTTT. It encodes CSVPAFGEKLFF.

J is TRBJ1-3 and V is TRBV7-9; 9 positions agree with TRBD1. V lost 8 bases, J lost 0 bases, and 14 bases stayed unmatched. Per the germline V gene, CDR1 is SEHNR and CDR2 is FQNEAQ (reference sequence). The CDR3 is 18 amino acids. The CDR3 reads CASRRDRVFASSGNTIYF. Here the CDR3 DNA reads TGTGCCAGCCGCCGGGACAGGGTGTTTGCGAGCTCTGGAAACACCATATATTTT. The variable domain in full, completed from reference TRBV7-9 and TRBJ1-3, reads DTGVSQNPRHKITKRGQNVTFRCDPISEHNRLYWYRQTLGQGPEFLTYFQNEAQLEKSRLLSDRFSAERPKGSFSTLEIQRTEQGDSAMYLCASRRDRVFASSGNTIYFGEGSWLTVV.

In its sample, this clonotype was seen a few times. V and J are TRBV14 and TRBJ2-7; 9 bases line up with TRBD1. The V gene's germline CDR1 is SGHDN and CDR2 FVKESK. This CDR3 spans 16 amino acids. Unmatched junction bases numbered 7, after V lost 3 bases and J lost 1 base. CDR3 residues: CASSHMLGQGSYEQYF. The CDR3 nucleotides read TGTGCCAGCAGCCATATGTTAGGACAGGGGTCCTACGAGCAGTACTTC.

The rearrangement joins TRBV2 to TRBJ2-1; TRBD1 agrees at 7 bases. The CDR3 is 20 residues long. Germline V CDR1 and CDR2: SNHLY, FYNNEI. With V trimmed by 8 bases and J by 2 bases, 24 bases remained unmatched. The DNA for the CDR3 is TGTGCCAGCTTCCTCCTCGAGCGAGCCAGAGGGGGCATCGCCTACAATGAGCAGTTCTTC. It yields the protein CASFLLERARGGIAYNEQFF.

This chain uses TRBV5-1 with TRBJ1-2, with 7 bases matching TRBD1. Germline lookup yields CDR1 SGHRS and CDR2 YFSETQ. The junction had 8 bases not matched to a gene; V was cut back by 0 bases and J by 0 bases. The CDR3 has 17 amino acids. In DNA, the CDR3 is TGCGCCAGCAGCTTGGGCCTGGGACAGTCGGCTAACTATGGCTACACCTTC. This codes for CASSLGLGQSANYGYTF. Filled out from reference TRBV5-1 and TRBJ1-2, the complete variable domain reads KAGVTQTPRYLIKTRGQQVTLSCSPISGHRSVSWYQQTPGQGLQFLFEYFSETQRNKGNFPGRFSGRQFSNSRSEMNVSTLELGDSALYLCASSLGLGQSANYGYTFGSGTRLTVV.

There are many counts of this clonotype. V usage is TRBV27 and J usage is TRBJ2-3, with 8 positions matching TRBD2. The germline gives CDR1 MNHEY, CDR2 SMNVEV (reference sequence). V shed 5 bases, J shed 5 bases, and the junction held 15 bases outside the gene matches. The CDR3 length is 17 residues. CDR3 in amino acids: CASSPEGSGSRGDTQYF. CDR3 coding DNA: TGTGCCAGCAGTCCCGAGGGCAGCGGGAGTAGGGGAGATACGCAGTATTTT.

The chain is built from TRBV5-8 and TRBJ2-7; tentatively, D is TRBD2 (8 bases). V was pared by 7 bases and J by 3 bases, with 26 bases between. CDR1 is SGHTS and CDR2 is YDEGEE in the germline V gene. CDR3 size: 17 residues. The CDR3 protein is CASSGGAGEVGYYEQYF. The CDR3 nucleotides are TGTGCCAGCTCAGGGGGAGCGGGAGAAGTGGGATACTACGAGCAGTACTTC.

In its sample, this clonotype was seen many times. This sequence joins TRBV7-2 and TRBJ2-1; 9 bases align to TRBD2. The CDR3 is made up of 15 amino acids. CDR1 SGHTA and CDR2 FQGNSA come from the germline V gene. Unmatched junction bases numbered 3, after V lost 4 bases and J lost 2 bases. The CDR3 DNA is TGTGCCAGCAGCTCGACTAGCGGTACCTACAATGAGCAGTTCTTC. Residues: CASSSTSGTYNEQFF.

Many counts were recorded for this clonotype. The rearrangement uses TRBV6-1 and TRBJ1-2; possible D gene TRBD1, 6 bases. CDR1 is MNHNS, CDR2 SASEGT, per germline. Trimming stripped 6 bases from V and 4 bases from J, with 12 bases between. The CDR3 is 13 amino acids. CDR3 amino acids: CASRQQGSYGYTF. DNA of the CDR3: TGTGCCAGCAGGCAGCAGGGGAGCTATGGCTACACCTTC.

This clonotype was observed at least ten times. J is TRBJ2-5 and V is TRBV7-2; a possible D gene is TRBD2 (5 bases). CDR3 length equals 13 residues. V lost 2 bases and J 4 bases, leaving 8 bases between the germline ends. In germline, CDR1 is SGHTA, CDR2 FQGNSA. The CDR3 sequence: CASSLQLVETQYF. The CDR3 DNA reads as TGTGCCAGCAGCTTACAACTAGTAGAGACCCAGTACTTC.

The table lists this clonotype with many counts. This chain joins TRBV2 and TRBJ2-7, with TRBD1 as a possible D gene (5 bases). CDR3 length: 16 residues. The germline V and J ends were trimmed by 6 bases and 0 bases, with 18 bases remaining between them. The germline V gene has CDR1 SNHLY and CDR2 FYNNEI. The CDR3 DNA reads TGTGCCAGCAGCCCTGGGGCCCTAAGGAGCTCCTACGAGCAGTACTTC. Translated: CASSPGALRSSYEQYF.

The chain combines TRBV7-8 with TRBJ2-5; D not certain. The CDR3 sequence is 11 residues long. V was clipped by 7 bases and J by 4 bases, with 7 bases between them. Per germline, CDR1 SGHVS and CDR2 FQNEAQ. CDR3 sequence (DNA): TGTGCCAGCAATTGGGGAGAGACCCAGTACTTC. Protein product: CASNWGETQYF.

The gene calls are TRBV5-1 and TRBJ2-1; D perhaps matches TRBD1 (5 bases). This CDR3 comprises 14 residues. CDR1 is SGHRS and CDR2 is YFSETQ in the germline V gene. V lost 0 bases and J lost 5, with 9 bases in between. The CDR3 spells CASSLGLGDNEQFF. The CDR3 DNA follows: TGCGCCAGCAGCTTGGGGCTAGGGGACAATGAGCAGTTCTTC.

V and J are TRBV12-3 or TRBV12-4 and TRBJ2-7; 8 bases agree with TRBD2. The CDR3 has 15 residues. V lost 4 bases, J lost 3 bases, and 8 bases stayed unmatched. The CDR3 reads CASSSVAGFIYEQYF. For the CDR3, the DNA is TGTGCCAGCAGTTCGGTAGCGGGATTCATCTACGAGCAGTACTTC.

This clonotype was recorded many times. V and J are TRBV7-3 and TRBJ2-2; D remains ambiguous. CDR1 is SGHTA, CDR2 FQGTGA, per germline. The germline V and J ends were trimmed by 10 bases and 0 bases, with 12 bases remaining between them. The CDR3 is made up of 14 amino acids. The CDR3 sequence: CATRRGSNTGELFF. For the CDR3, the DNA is TGTGCCACCCGGCGTGGCTCGAACACCGGGGAGCTGTTTTTT. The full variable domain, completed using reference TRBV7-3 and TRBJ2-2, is GAGVSQTPSNKVTEKGKYVELRCDPISGHTALYWYRQSLGQGPEFLIYFQGTGAADDSGLPNDRFFAVRPEGSVSTLKIQRTERGDSAVYLCATRRGSNTGELFFGEGSRLTVL.

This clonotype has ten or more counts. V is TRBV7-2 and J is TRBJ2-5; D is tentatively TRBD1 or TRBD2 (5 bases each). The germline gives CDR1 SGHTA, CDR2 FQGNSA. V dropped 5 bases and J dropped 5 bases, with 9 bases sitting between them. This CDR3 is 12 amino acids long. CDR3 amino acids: CASSRWGETQYF. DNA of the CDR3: TGTGCCAGCAGCCGATGGGGGGAGACCCAGTACTTC.

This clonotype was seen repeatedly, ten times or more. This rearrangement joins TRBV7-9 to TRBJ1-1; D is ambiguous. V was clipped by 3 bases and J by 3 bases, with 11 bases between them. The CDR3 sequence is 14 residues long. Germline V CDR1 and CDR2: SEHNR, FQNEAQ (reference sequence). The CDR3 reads CASSFERRDTEAFF. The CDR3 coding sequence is TGTGCCAGCAGCTTCGAGCGTAGGGACACTGAAGCTTTCTTT.

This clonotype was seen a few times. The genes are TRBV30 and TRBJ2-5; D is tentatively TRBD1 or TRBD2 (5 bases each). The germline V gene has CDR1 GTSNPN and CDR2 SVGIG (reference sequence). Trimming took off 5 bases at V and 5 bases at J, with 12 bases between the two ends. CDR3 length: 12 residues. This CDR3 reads CAWRWGSETQYF. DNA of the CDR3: TGTGCCTGGCGGTGGGGGTCGGAGACCCAGTACTTC.

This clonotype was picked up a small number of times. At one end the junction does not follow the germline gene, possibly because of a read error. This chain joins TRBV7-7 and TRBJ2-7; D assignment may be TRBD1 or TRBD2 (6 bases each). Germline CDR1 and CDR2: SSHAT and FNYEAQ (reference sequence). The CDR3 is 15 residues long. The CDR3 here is CASSPDSGAAYEQYF. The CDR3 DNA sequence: TGTGCTAGCAGCCCCGACTCGGGGGCCGCCTACGAGCAGTACTTC.

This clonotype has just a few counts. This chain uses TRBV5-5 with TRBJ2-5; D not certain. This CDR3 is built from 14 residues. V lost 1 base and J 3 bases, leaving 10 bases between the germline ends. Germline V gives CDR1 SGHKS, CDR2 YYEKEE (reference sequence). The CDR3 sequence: CASSLRIREETQYF. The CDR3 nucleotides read TGTGCCAGCAGCTTGCGAATCAGAGAAGAGACCCAGTACTTC.